This TCR beta chain was identified during a study of T-cell reconstitution after alpha-beta-depleted transplantation in children (dated by TCRdb to 2016 to 2017). Background on the whole study: Using TCR repertoire profiling, the study followed T-cell immune reconstitution in a quantitative way in children after TCRalphabeta/CD19-depleted allogeneic hematopoietic cell transplantation.

V was cut back by 4 bases and J by 3 bases, leaving a gap of 18 bases between them. CDR1 is given as DFQATT and CDR2 as SNEGSKA, both from the germline V gene (reference sequence). The CDR3 runs 15 amino acids, cysteine and phenylalanine included. Just the 45-base CDR3 DNA is kept, in frame starting at base 1. In light of the paper, this sample's treatment or condition label describes: allogeneic hematopoietic cell transplantation with graft depleted of TCRalphabeta T cells and CD19 B cells. The transplant recipients were children given TCRalphabeta/CD19-depleted allogeneic hematopoietic cell grafts. Receptor amplification or capture employed PCR. The listed sequencing device is Illumina HiSeq 2500. TCR libraries were prepared with molecular barcoding, using unique molecular identifiers to normalize TCRbeta repertoire quantification. The raw public data were reprocessed by TCRdb itself: fastp quality trimming at Q25, MiXCR clonotype calling, in-frame beta chains only. Under each unique CDR3 protein, matching rows form one entry showing the most common genes and DNA. The sample yields roughly 300,000 distinct CDR3 sequences; 11% were counted once. In total, the top ten clones hold 23% of the sample.

As concerns this clonotype: Its cognate antigen has yet to be identified. No much larger clonotype is one base removed from it; base qualities were not supplied.

What the study reported, not specific to this receptor: Over subsequent months, a decline in hyperexpanded clone frequencies was noted, and after one year, T-cell counts and TCRbeta diversity were mostly ascribed to newly produced T cells. In some patients, high TCRbeta diversity at day 60 was attributed to recipient T cells and intrathymic progenitors that had survived conditioning. Apparently early alphabetaT-cell count recovery about two months after transplant reportedly relied on only several hundred rapidly expanded clones derived from non-depleted graft cells.

This specimen consisted of peripheral blood, obtained 180 days after TCRalphabeta/CD19-depleted stem cell transplant. The receptor comes from a male patient between 2 and 15 years old who had a stem cell transplant for chronic granulomatous disease, so the T cells may come from the graft donor. The chain joins TRBV20-1 to TRBJ1-1; tentative D gene TRBD1, with 6 bases matching. CDR3 loop: CSANSLGGLDTEAFF. The DNA sequence follows: TGCAGTGCTAATTCTCTGGGGGGCTTGGACACTGAAGCTTTCTTT.